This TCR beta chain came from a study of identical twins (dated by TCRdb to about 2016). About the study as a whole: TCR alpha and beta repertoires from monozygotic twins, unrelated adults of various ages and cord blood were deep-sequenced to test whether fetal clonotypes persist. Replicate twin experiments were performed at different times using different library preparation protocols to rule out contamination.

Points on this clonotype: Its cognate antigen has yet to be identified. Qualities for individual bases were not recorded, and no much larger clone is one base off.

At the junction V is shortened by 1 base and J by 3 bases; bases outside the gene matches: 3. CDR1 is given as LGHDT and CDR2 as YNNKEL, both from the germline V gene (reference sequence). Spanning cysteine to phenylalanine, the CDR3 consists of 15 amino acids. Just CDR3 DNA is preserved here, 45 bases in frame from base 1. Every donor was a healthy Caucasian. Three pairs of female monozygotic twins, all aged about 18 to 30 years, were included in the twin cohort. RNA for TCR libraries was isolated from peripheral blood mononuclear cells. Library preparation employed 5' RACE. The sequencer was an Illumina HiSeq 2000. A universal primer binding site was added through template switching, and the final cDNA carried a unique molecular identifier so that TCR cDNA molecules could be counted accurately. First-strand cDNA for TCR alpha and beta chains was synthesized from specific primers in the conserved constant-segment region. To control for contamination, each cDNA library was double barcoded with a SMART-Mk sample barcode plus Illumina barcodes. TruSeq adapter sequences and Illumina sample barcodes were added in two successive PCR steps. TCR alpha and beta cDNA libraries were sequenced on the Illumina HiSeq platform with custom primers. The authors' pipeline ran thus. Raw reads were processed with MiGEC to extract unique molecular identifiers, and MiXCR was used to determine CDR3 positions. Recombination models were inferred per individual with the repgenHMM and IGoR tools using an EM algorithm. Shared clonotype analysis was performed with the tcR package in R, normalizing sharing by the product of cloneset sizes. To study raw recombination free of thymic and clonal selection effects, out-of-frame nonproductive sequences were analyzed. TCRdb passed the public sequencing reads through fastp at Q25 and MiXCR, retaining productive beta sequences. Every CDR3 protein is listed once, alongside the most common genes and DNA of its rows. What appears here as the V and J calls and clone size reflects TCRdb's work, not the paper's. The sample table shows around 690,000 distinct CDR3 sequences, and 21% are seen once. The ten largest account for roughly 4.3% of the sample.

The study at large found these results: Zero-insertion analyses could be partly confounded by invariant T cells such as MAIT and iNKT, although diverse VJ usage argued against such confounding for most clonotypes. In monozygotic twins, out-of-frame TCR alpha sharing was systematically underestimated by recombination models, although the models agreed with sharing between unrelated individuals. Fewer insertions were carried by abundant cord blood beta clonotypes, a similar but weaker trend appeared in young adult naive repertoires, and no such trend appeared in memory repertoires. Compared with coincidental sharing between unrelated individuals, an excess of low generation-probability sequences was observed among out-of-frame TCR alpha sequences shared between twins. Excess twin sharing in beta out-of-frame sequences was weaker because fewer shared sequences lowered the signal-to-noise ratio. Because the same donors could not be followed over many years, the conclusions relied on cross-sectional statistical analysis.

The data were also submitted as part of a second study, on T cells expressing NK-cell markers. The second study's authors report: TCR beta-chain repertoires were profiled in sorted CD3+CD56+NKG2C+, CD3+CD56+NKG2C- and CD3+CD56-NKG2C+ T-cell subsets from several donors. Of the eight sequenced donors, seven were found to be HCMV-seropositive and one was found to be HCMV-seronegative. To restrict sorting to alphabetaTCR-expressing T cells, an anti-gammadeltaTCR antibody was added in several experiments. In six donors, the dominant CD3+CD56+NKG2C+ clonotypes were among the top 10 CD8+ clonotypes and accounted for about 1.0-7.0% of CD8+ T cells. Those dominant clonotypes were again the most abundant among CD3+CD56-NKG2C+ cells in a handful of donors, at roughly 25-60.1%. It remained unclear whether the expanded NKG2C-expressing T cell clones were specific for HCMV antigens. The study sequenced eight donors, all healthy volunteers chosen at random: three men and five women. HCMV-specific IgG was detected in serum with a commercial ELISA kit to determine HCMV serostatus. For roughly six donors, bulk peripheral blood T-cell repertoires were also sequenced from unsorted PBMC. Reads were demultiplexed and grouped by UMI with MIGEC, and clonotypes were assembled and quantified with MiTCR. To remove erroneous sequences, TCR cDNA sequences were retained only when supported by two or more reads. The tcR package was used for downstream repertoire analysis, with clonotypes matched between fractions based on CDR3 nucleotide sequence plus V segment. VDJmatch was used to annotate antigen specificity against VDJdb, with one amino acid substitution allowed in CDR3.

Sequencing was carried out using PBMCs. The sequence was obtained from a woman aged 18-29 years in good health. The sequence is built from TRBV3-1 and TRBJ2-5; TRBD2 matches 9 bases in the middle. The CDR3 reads CASSQGVAGEETQYF. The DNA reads TGTGCCAGCAGCCAAGGGGTAGCGGGGGAAGAGACCCAGTACTTC.